There are a few counts of the clone carrying this TCR beta chain. Its target is not known. Per the germline V gene, CDR1 is LGHNT and CDR2 is FRNRAP. V shed 6 bases and J shed 4 bases, with 4 bases lying between them. The CDR3 length is 10 residues. TCRdb's table, derived via immunoSEQ multiplex PCR, lists solely in-frame clones and lacks some. The repertoire holds about 100,000 clones, less than 95% seen once, with under 0.65% in the top ten. This entry belongs to a study of OX40 agonist ivuxolimab in advanced cancers. Whole-study findings and limits: Relative to CD4+, CD8+ T cells held more expanded clones on average. The study observed clonal expansion of CD4+ and CD8+ blood T cells by week 6 at 0.1 to 3.0 mg/kg.

With baseline, cycle 4 day 1, and cycle 7 day 1 as timepoints, blood was sampled. The chain employs TRBV12-5 and TRBJ2-7; D unresolved. The TCR comes from an adult with an advanced solid tumor such as melanoma, head and neck, liver or kidney cancer. Specimen: CD4+ or CD8+ T cells sorted from blood, collected in a trial of the OX40 agonist ivuxolimab. CDR3 nucleotide sequence: TGTGCTAGTGGCCAGTACGAGCAGTACTTC. It specifies CASGQYEQYF.